This is a list of T cell receptor beta chains from one sample in a study of T-cell memory formation after mild COVID-19. One entry per CDR3 protein, called by TCRdb with MiXCR from the 5' RACE reads. The sample yields approximately 150,000 distinct CDR3 sequences, around 13% seen once. Sequences were obtained from PBMCs or a T cell subset sorted from them (not recorded which). The source of these receptors is a man between 18 and 35 years old who had mild COVID-19 (a few samples of this study predate the infection). Cell type and time point are not known. The CDR3 runs from the conserved cysteine through the conserved F or W. The D gene is left open where the match is weak. Expanded clones get a size class; other rows say once, few or many, or leave the size out.

TRBV6-2/TRBV6-3	TRBJ2-1	NA	many	TGTGCCAGCAGTTGGGGAGTTTACAATGAGCAGTTCTTC	CASSWGVYNEQFF
TRBV27	TRBJ1-1	NA	few	TGTGCCAGCAGAGGCTGGGGGCCCGGTGAAGCTTTCTTT	CASRGWGPGEAFF
TRBV5-1	TRBJ2-1	TRBD2	few	TGCGCCAGCAGCTTGGAAGTCGGGGGGGGCCTCAGCTCCTACAATGAGCAGTTCTTC	CASSLEVGGGLSSYNEQFF
TRBV20-1	TRBJ2-3	TRBD2	many	TGCAGTGCTGGGACTAGCGGGGGGGCGGGGACAGATACGCAGTATTTT	CSAGTSGGAGTDTQYF
TRBV9	TRBJ2-2	TRBD1	NA	TGTGCCAGCAGCGCCATTACAGGGGCGGGCGCCGGGGAGCTGTTTTTT	CASSAITGAGAGELFF
TRBV6-2/TRBV6-3	TRBJ2-2	NA	few	TGTGCCAGCAGTTCTCTTTCCAACTCCACCGGGGAGCTGTTTTTT	CASSSLSNSTGELFF
TRBV7-2	TRBJ2-7	NA	few	TGTGCCAGCAGCTCCTCCAGCGCCCCGATCGGCGAGCAGTACTTC	CASSSSSAPIGEQYF
TRBV12-3/TRBV12-4	TRBJ2-7	NA	many	TGTGCCAGCAGGCTAACAGGGTCGCACGAGCAGTACTTC	CASRLTGSHEQYF
TRBV10-3	TRBJ1-4	NA	few	TGTGCCATCAGCCCCCGGGACACTCGCGGTGAAAAACTGTTTTTT	CAISPRDTRGEKLFF
TRBV7-3	TRBJ2-6	NA	few	TGTGCCAGCAGCTCTAGCAGGGTCTCTGGGGCCAACGTCCTGACTTTC	CASSSSRVSGANVLTF
TRBV5-1	TRBJ2-5	NA	NA	TGCGCCAGCAGCTGGGACGGTTCTTCGGCCCAGTACTTC	CASSWDGSSAQYF
TRBV6-6	TRBJ2-4	NA	few	TGTGCCAGCAGTTATGGGAACCTCGGGGCCAAAAACATTCAGTACTTC	CASSYGNLGAKNIQYF
TRBV5-1	TRBJ2-2	NA	few	TGCGCCAGCAGCGCGGCAAACACCGGGGAGCTGTTTTTT	CASSAANTGELFF
TRBV7-8	TRBJ2-7	NA	NA	TGTGCCAGCAGCGCAAGCCGGGACTCCATGGGGTACTTC	CASSASRDSMGYF
TRBV19	TRBJ1-2	NA	NA	TGTGCCAGTAGTATTTGGGGTAACTATGGCTACACCTTC	CASSIWGNYGYTF